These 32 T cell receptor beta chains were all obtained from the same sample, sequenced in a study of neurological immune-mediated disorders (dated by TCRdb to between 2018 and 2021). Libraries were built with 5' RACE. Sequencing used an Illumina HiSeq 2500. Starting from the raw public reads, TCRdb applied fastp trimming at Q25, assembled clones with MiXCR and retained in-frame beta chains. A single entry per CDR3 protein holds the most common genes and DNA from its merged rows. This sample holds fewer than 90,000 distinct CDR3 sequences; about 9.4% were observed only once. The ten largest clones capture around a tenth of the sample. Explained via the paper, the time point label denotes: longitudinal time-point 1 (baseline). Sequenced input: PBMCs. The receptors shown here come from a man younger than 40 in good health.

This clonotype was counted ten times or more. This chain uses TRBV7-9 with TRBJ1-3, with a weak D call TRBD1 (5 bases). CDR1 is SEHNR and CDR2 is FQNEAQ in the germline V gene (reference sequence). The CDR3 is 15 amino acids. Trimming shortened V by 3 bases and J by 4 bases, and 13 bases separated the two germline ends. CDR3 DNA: TGTGCCAGCAGCTTCCTTTCGGGGACGGGAAACACCATATATTTT. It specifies CASSFLSGTGNTIYF.

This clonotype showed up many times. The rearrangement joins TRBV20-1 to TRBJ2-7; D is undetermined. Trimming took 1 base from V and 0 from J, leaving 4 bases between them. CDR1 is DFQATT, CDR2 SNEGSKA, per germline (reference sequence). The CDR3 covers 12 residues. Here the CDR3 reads CSARGLSYEQYF. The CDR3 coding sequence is TGCAGTGCTAGAGGCCTCTCCTACGAGCAGTACTTC.

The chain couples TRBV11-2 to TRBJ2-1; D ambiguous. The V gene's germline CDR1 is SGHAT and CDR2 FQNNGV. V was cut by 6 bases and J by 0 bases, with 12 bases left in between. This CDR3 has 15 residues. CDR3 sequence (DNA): TGTGCCAGCAGACTGAGCAGGAGCTCCTACAATGAGCAGTTCTTC. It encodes CASRLSRSSYNEQFF.

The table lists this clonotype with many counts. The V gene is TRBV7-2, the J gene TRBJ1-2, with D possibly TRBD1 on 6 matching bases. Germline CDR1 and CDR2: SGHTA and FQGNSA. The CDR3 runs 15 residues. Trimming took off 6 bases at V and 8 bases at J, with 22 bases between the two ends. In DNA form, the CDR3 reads TGTGCCAGCAGTCCGCAACAGGGTTTACCCCGCGGCTACACCTTC. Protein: CASSPQQGLPRGYTF. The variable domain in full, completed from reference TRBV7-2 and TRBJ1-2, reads GAGVSQSPSNKVTEKGKDVELRCDPISGHTALYWYRQSLGQGLEFLIYFQGNSAPDKSGLPSDRFSAERTGGSVSTLTIQRTQQEDSAVYLCASSPQQGLPRGYTFGSGTRLTVV.

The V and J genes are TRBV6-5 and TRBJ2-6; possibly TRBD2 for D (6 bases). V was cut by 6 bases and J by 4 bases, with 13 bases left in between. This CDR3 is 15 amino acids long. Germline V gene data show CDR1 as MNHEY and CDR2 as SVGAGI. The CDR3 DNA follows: TGTGCCAGCAGCAACTGGGGGGACGGGGCCAACGTCCTGACTTTC. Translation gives CASSNWGDGANVLTF.

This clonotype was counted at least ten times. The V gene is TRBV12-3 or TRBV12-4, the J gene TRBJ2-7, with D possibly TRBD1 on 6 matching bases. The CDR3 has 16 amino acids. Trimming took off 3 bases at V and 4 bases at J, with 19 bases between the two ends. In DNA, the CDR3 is TGTGCCAGCAGTTTTTGGTACAGGGATTATTCGTACGAGCAGTACTTC. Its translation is CASSFWYRDYSYEQYF.

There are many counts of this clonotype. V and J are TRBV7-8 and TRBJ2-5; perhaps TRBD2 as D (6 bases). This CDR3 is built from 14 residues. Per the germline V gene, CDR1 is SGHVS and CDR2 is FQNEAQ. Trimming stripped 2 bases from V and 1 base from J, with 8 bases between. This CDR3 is CASSLKRVQETQYF. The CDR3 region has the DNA TGTGCCAGCAGCTTAAAGCGGGTCCAAGAGACCCAGTACTTC.

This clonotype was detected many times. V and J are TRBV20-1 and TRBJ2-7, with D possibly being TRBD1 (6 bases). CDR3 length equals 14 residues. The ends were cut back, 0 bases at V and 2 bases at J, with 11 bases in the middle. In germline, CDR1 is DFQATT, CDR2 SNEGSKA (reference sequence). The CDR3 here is CSAREDRRTYEQYF. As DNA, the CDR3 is TGCAGTGCTAGAGAAGACAGGCGAACCTACGAGCAGTACTTC.

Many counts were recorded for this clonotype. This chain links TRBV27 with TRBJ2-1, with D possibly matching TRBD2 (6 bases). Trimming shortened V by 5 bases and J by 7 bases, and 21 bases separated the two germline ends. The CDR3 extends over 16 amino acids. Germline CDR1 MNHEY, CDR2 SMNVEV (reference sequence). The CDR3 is CASSRPGLPKGNEQFF. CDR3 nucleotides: TGTGCCAGCAGTCGTCCGGGACTGCCTAAGGGTAATGAGCAGTTCTTC.

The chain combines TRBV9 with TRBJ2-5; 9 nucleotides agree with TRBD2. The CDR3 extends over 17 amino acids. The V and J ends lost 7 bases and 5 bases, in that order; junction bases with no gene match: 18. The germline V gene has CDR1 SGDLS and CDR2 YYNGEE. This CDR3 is CASVDLSSGRRGETQYF. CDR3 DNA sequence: TGTGCCAGCGTAGACCTGTCGAGCGGGAGGCGTGGGGAGACCCAGTACTTC.

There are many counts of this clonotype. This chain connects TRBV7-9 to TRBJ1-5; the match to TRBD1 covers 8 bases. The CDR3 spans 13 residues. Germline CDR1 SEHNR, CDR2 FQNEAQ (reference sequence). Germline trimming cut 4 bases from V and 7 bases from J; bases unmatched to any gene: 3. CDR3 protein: CASSSQGGQPQHF. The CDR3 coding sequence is TGTGCCAGCAGCTCACAGGGGGGGCAGCCCCAGCATTTT.

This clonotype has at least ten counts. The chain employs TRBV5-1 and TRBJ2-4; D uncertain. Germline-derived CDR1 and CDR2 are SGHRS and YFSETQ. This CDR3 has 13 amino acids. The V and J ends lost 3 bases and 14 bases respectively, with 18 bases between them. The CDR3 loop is CASSWYLGSQKYF. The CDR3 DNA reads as TGCGCCAGCAGCTGGTACCTCGGGTCCCAAAAGTACTTC.

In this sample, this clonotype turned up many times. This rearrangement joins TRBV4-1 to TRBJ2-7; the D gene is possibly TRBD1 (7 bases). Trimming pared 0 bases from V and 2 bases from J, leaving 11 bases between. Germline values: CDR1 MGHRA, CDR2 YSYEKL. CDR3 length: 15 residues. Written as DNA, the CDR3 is TGCGCCAGCAGCCAAGAGGGAGGACAGGCCTACGAGCAGTACTTC. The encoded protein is CASSQEGGQAYEQYF.

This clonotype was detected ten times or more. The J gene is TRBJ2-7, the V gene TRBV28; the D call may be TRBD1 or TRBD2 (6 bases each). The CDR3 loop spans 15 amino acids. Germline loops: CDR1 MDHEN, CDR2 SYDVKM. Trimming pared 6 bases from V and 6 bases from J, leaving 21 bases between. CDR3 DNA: TGTGCCAGCAGGTTCCAGGGGAGGCCCTCGTTCGAGCAGTACTTC. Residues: CASRFQGRPSFEQYF.

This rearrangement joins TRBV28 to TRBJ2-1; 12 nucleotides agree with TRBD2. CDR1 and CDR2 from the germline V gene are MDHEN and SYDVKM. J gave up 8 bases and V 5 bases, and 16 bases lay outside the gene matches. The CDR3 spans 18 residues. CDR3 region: CASSKAARLAGVRDEQFF. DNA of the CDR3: TGTGCCAGCAGTAAAGCGGCCCGACTAGCGGGAGTGAGGGATGAGCAGTTCTTC. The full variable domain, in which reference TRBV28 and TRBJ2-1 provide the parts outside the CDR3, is DVKVTQSSRYLVKRTGEKVFLECVQDMDHENMFWYRQDPGLGLRLIYFSYDVKMKEKGDIPEGYSVSREKKERFSLILESASTNQTSMYLCASSKAARLAGVRDEQFFGPGTRLTVL.

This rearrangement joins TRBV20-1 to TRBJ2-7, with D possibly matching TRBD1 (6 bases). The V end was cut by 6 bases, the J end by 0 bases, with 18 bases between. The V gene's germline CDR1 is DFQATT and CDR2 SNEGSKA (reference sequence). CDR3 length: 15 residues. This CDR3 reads CSAADVQGSSYEQYF. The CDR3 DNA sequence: TGCAGTGCCGCGGACGTACAGGGAAGCTCCTACGAGCAGTACTTC.

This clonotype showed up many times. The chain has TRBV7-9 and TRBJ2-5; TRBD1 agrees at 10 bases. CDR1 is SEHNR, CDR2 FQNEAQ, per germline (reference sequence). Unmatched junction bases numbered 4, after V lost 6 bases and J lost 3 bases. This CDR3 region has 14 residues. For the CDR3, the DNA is TGTGCCAGCAGGTCCGGGACAGGGGAAGAGACCCAGTACTTC. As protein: CASRSGTGEETQYF.

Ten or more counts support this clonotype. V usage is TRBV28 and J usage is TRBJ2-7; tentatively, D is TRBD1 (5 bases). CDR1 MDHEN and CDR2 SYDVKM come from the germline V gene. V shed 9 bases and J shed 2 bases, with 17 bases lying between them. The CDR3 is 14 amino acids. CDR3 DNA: TGTGCCAGTGGTTCCGGACACCCCGCCTACGAGCAGTACTTC. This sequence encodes CASGSGHPAYEQYF.

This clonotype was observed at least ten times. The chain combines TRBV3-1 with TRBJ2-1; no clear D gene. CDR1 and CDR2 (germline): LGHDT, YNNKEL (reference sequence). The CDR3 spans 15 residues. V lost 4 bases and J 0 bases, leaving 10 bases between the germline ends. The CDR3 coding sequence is TGTGCCAGCAGCCCCTCCCGGAGCTCCTACAATGAGCAGTTCTTC. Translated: CASSPSRSSYNEQFF.

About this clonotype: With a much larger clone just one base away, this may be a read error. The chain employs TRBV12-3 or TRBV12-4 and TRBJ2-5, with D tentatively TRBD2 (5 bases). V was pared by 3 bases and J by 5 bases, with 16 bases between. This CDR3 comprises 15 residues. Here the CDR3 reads CASSFQRGNRETQYF. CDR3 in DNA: TGTGCCAGCAGTTTTCAACGGGGTAACCGGGAGACCCAGTACTTC.

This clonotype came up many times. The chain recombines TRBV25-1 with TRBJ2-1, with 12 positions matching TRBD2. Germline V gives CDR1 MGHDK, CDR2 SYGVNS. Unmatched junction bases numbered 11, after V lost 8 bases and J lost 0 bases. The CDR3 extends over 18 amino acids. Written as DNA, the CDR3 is TGTGCCAGCCAGCGCCTAGCGGGAGGGGTAAGCTCCTACAATGAGCAGTTCTTC. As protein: CASQRLAGGVSSYNEQFF. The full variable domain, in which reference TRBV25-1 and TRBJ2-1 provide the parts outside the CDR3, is EADIYQTPRYLVIGTGKKITLECSQTMGHDKMYWYQQDPGMELHLIHYSYGVNSTEKGDLSSESTVSRIRTEHFPLTLESARPSHTSQYLCASQRLAGGVSSYNEQFFGPGTRLTVL.

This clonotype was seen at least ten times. In nucleotides, the CDR3 is TGTGCCAGCAGCGAACAGGGAGATACGCAGTATTTT. This sequence encodes CASSEQGDTQYF. The V gene is TRBV7-3, the J gene TRBJ2-3; a possible D gene is TRBD1 (6 bases). The germline CDR1 and CDR2 sequences are SGHTA and FQGTGA. There are 12 residues in the CDR3. Trimming shortened V by 5 bases and J by 5 bases, and 8 bases separated the two germline ends.

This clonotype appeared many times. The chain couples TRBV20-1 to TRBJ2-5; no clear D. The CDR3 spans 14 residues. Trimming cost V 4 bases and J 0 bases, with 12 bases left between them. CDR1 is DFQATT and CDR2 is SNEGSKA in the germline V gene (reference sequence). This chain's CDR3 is CSATVLGYQETQYF. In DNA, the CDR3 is TGCAGTGCTACGGTCCTAGGTTACCAAGAGACCCAGTACTTC.

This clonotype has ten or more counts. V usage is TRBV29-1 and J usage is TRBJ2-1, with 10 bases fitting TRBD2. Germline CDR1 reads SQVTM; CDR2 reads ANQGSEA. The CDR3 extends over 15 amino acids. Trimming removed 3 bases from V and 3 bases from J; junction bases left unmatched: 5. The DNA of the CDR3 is TGCAGCGTTGATCTAGGACTAGCGGTCTACAATGAGCAGTTCTTC. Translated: CSVDLGLAVYNEQFF.

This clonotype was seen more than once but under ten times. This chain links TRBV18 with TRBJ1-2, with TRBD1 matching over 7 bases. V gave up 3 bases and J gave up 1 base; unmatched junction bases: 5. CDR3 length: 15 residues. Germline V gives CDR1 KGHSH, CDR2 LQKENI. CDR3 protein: CASSPPGTVNYGYTF. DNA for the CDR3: TGTGCCAGCTCACCCCCCGGGACAGTTAACTATGGCTACACCTTC.

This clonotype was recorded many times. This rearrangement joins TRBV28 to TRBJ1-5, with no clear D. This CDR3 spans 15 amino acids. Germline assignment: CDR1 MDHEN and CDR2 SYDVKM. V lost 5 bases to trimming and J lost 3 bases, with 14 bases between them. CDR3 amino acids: CASSPPGRTNQPQHF. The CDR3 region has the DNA TGTGCCAGCAGTCCCCCTGGCAGGACCAATCAGCCCCAGCATTTT.

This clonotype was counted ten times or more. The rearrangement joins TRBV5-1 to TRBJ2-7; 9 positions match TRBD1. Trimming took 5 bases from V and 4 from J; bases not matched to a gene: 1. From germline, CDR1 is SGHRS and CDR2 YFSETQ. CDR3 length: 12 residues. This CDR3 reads CASRQGAYEQYF. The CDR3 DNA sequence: TGCGCCAGCAGACAGGGGGCATACGAGCAGTACTTC.

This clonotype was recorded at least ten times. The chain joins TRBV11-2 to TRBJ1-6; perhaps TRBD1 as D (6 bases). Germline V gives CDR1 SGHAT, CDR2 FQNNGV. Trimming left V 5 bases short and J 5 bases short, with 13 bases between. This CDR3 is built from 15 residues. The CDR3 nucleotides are TGTGCCAGCAGCATTGACAGGCTGAATAATTCACCCCTCCACTTT. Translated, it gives CASSIDRLNNSPLHF. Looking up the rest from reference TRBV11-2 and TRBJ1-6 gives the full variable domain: EAGVAQSPRYKIIEKRQSVAFWCNPISGHATLYWYQQILGQGPKLLIQFQNNGVVDDSQLPKDRFSAERLKGVDSTLKIQPAKLEDSAVYLCASSIDRLNNSPLHFGNGTRLTVT.

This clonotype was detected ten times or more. CDR3 bases: TGCGCCAGCAGCTTGGGGTTAATCCTAGCGGGTGAAGCTTTCTTT. Protein: CASSLGLILAGEAFF. The rearrangement uses TRBV5-1 and TRBJ1-1, with D unclear. In germline, CDR1 is SGHRS, CDR2 YFSETQ. The ends were cut back, 0 bases at V and 7 bases at J, with 16 bases in the middle. The CDR3 has 15 amino acids.

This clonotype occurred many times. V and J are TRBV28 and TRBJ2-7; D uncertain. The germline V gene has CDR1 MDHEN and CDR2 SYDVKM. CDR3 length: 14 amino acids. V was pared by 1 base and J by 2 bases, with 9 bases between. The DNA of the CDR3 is TGTGCCAGCAGTTTATTCGACGGCACCTACGAGCAGTACTTC. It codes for CASSLFDGTYEQYF.

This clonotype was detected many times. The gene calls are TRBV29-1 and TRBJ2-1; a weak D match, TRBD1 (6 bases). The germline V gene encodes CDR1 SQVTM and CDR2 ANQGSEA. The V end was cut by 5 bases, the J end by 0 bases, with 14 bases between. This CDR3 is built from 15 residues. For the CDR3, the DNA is TGCAGCGTTTGGGAAGGGGGAGTCTCCTACAATGAGCAGTTCTTC. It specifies CSVWEGGVSYNEQFF.

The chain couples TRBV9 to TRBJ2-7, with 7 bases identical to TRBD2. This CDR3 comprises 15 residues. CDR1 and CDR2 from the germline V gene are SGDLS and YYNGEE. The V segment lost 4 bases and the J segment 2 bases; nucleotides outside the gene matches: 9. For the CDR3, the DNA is TGTGCCAGCAGCCGCCTAGCGGAGCCAACCTACGAGCAGTACTTC. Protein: CASSRLAEPTYEQYF.